This is a list of T cell receptor beta chains from one sample in a study of T cells expressing NK-cell markers. TCRdb re-called the 5' RACE reads and gives one entry per CDR3 protein, without DNA. Listed are about 540,000 distinct CDR3 sequences; 3.5% to 4.5% falls within the top ten. Sample: blood T cells: a sorted CD56 or NKG2C T cell subset, CD4+ or CD8+ T cells, or bulk PBMC T cells (not recorded which). The receptor set was obtained from a man younger than 35 in good health. CDR3s include the opening cysteine and the closing phenylalanine or tryptophan. The order of the fields is J gene, V gene, CDR3 protein.

TRBJ2-1	TRBV24-1	CATSDSGLVAYNEQFF
TRBJ1-1	TRBV30	CAWSAPVGTEAFF
TRBJ2-1	TRBV27	CASSLQGVAGYNEQFF
TRBJ2-1	TRBV20-1	CSAARGRGFGNEQFF
TRBJ2-5	TRBV7-9	CASSLDPTVQETQYF
TRBJ2-3	TRBV27	CASSRVAPVSTDTQYF
TRBJ1-5	TRBV2	CASTAGTVNQPQHF
TRBJ2-1	TRBV2	CASSAGVSSYNEQFF
TRBJ2-3	TRBV5-6	CASSLLPGGTDTQYF
TRBJ2-7	TRBV12-3/TRBV12-4	CASSSPGQLSSYEQYF
TRBJ1-5	TRBV3-1	CASSQDSSQNQPQHF
TRBJ2-2	TRBV27	CASSLTGRRNTGELFF
TRBJ2-1	TRBV5-6	CASSLGPAGGVYNEQFF
TRBJ2-2	TRBV7-8	CASSADRGSGELFF
TRBJ2-7	TRBV27	CASSSLGMDEQYF
TRBJ2-1	TRBV9	CASSREGRPSGNEQFF
TRBJ2-5	TRBV7-9	CASSSPAGEWDETQYF